The rows below give T cell receptor beta chains drawn from one sample of a study of long-term antiretroviral therapy in people with HIV. TCRdb's copy holds only in-frame clones and misses some; the assay was immunoSEQ multiplex PCR. The sample includes about 20,000 clones, 75% to 95% of them seen just once. The input for sequencing was unsorted PBMCs, taken about 4.1 years before starting antiretroviral therapy. The receptors here all came from a woman aged 25 to 39 with HIV. Both conserved end residues are part of each CDR3. D genes are given only for firm matches. The listing skips clone size in some rows; elsewhere it reads once, few, many or a size class.

clone_size | j_call | cdr3_length | v_call | d_call | cdr3_nt | cdr3_aa
NA | TRBJ2-2 | 13 | TRBV11-3 | NA | TGTGCCAGCAGCTTGGAGGACACCGGGGAGCTGTTTTTT | CASSLEDTGELFF
NA | TRBJ1-5 | 14 | TRBV6-1 | NA | TGTGCCAGCAGTGGGGGTGGAGCGCGGCAGCCCCAGCATTTT | CASSGGGARQPQHF
NA | TRBJ2-1 | 16 | TRBV5-4 | NA | TGTGCCAGCAGCTGGAGGGGGACCCGGGGGGCGAATGAGCAGTTCTTC | CASSWRGTRGANEQFF
NA | TRBJ2-7 | 14 | TRBV30 | TRBD1 | TGTGCCTGGAGTCGGAGAGGACAGGGGGTCACGGGGTACTTC | CAWSRRGQGVTGYF
NA | TRBJ1-5 | 13 | TRBV6-6 | NA | TGTGCCAGCAGTTTCAGGCCTACTCAGCCCCAGCATTTT | CASSFRPTQPQHF
NA | TRBJ2-6 | 15 | TRBV19 | NA | TGTGCCAGTACCGCTAGCAGGGCTGGGGCCAACGTCCTGACTTTC | CASTASRAGANVLTF
NA | TRBJ2-7 | 11 | TRBV29-1 | NA | TGCAGCGTTGGGAACTCCTACGAGCAGTACTTC | CSVGNSYEQYF
NA | TRBJ2-4 | 18 | TRBV4-1 | TRBD2 | TGCGCCAGCAGCCAAGAGGGCGGGGGGGCCCGATCCAAAAACATTCAGTACTTC | CASSQEGGGARSKNIQYF
NA | TRBJ2-7 | 13 | TRBV6-1 | TRBD1 | TGTGCCAGCAGTGGGGACAGGGGGCTCGAGCAGTACTTC | CASSGDRGLEQYF
NA | TRBJ2-1 | 13 | TRBV5-6 | NA | TGTGCCAGCAGCTTGAGCCCTTACAATGAGCAGTTCTTC | CASSLSPYNEQFF
NA | TRBJ2-1 | 17 | TRBV5-4 | NA | TGTGCCAGCAGACCCGGAGGATCGGGGGGCGAGTACAATGAGCAGTTCTTC | CASRPGGSGGEYNEQFF
NA | TRBJ1-2 | 14 | TRBV5-6 | TRBD1 | TGTGCCAGCAGCTTGGCACAGGACAGGCCTGGCTACACCTTC | CASSLAQDRPGYTF
NA | TRBJ2-1 | 13 | TRBV2 | NA | TGTGCCAGCAAGGCTAGAACTTACAATGAGCAGTTCTTC | CASKARTYNEQFF
once | TRBJ1-1 | 14 | TRBV4-3 | NA | TGCGCCAGCAGCCAAGACCGAGCGGGGACAGAAGCTTTCTTT | CASSQDRAGTEAFF
NA | TRBJ2-1 | 14 | TRBV5-6 | TRBD2 | TGTGCCAGCAGTGTTCCCGGGACTAGTTCCAAGCAGTTCTTC | CASSVPGTSSKQFF
NA | TRBJ1-5 | 17 | TRBV4-1 | NA | TGCGCCAGCAGCCAAGTGGGGATAGGGTCCAGCAATCAGCCCCAGCATTTT | CASSQVGIGSSNQPQHF
NA | TRBJ2-3 | 16 | TRBV14 | NA | TGTGCCAGCAGCCCCCCAAGGACGGGGGGCACATATACGCAGTATTTT | CASSPPRTGGTYTQYF
NA | TRBJ1-1 | 14 | TRBV5-6 | NA | TGTGCCAGCAGCTTGTATCGGGGACACACTGAAGCTTTCTTT | CASSLYRGHTEAFF
NA | TRBJ1-6 | 16 | TRBV11-2 | NA | TGTGCCAGCAGCCTTCGTCGGGGGCCGTATAATTCACCCCTCCACTTT | CASSLRRGPYNSPLHF
NA | TRBJ2-5 | 11 | TRBV19 | NA | TGTGCCAGTAGTATAAGGGAGACCCAGTACTTC | CASSIRETQYF
NA | TRBJ1-2 | 13 | TRBV19 | NA | TGTGCCAGTAGTATAGGAAGGGGAAATGGCTACACCTTC | CASSIGRGNGYTF
NA | TRBJ1-2 | 13 | TRBV30 | NA | TGTGCCTGGAGTTTCGGGAATGACTATGGCTACACCTTC | CAWSFGNDYGYTF
NA | TRBJ1-1 | 14 | TRBV6-6 | NA | TGTGCCAGCAGTTATATGGATATGAACACTGAAGCTTTCTTT | CASSYMDMNTEAFF
once | TRBJ1-5 | 17 | TRBV7-2 | NA | TGTGCCAGCAGCTTAGCGCAAACCGAGTATAGCAATCAGCCCCAGCATTTT | CASSLAQTEYSNQPQHF
NA | TRBJ1-3 | 16 | TRBV4-2 | NA | TGTGCCAGCAGCCAAGATCTATCGCCCTCTGGAAACACCATATATTTT | CASSQDLSPSGNTIYF
NA | TRBJ2-7 | 16 | TRBV18 | NA | TGTGCCAGCTCACCAACCGTAACAGGGAACACCTACGAGCAGTACTTC | CASSPTVTGNTYEQYF
NA | TRBJ2-5 | 14 | TRBV7-9 | TRBD1 | TGTGCCAGCAGCAGTCCAGGGGGCCAAGAGACCCAGTACTTC | CASSSPGGQETQYF
NA | TRBJ2-3 | 12 | TRBV7-9 | NA | TGTGCCAGCAGCTCCCTCACAGATACGCAGTATTTT | CASSSLTDTQYF
NA | TRBJ2-5 | 12 | TRBV2 | TRBD2 | TGTGCCAGCAGTGGACTAGCAGAGACCCAGTACTTC | CASSGLAETQYF
once | TRBJ2-3 | 17 | TRBV5-1 | NA | TGCGCCAGCAGCTTTGGTTCCGGGGTGTCTGGCACAGATACGCAGTATTTT | CASSFGSGVSGTDTQYF
NA | TRBJ1-2 | 15 | TRBV4-3 | NA | TGCGCCAGCAGCCAACTCCAGGGGCCGGGAGATGGCTACACCTTC | CASSQLQGPGDGYTF
NA | TRBJ2-7 | 16 | TRBV27 | TRBD1 | TGTGCCAGCAGTTGGATCTCTGGGGACAGACCCTACGAGCAGTACTTC | CASSWISGDRPYEQYF
NA | TRBJ1-1 | 12 | TRBV6-5 | NA | TGTGTACTAGCAGGGGTCTTCACTGAAGCTTTCTTT | CVLAGVFTEAFF
NA | TRBJ1-1 | 14 | TRBV2 | NA | TGTGCCAGCACCACTCTGGAGGGGTCCACTGAAGCTTTCTTT | CASTTLEGSTEAFF
NA | TRBJ2-7 | 15 | TRBV4-1 | NA | TGCGCCAGCAGCCAAGTGGGGGGCAAAGCCTACGAGCAGTACTTC | CASSQVGGKAYEQYF